The 10 T cell receptor beta chains in this list originate from one sample, sequenced in a study of T cells after somatic rescue of genetic block (dated by TCRdb to the early 2020s). Receptors were amplified or captured by the immunoSEQ multiplex PCR assay. As stored in TCRdb, this immuneACCESS dataset retains in-frame rearrangements with V and J assigned. A fraction of the clones does not appear; measured against another copy, unresolved V genes explain less than half of the discrepancy, and the remainder lacks a known reason. This sample lists approximately 14,000 clones; 65% to 75% were detected once. The ten largest clones take up around 30% of the sample. Material: peripheral blood mononuclear cells (PBMCs). All receptors derive from a man between 18 and 29 years old.

This chain links TRBV18 with TRBJ2-7; no reliable D call. Trimming cost V 5 bases and J 0 bases, with 5 bases left between them. The CDR3 has 12 amino acids. The germline V gene encodes CDR1 KGHSH and CDR2 LQKENI. CDR3 protein: CASSSSSYEQYF. For the CDR3, the DNA is TGTGCCAGCTCATCCAGCTCCTACGAGCAGTACTTC. Variable domain in full (rest from reference TRBV18 and TRBJ2-7): NAGVMQNPRHLVRRRGQEARLRCSPMKGHSHVYWYRQLPEEGLKFMVYLQKENIIDESGMPKERFSAEFPKEGPSILRIQQVVRGDSAAYFCASSSSSYEQYFGPGTRLTVT.

This chain connects TRBV6-1 to TRBJ1-3; possible D gene TRBD1, 5 bases. CDR1 is MNHNS, CDR2 SASEGT, per germline. The V gene lost 7 bases and the J gene lost 2 bases, with 15 bases spanning the gap. The CDR3 has 15 residues. The CDR3 DNA follows: TGTGCCAGCACCCTTCAGGGTGTTCCTGGAAACACCATATATTTT. This gives the protein CASTLQGVPGNTIYF.

The genes are TRBV27 and TRBJ2-2; TRBD2 is a possible D gene (5 bases). Germline CDR1 and CDR2: MNHEY and SMNVEV (reference sequence). V lost 1 base, J lost 11 bases, and 8 bases lay in between. This CDR3 comprises 12 residues. CDR3 amino acids: CASSLLTGELFF. DNA for the CDR3: TGTGCCAGCAGTTTATTGACGGGAGAGCTGTTTTTT.

The chain combines TRBV10-3 with TRBJ2-1, with 7 bases lining up with TRBD1. Trimming took 10 bases from V and 0 from J; bases not matched to a gene: 12. The CDR3 extends over 16 amino acids. Germline V lookup: CDR1 ENHRY, CDR2 SYGVKD. The DNA for the CDR3 is TGTGCCACCTCAAACAGGGGCGAGAGCTCCTACAATGAGCAGTTCTTC. This gives the protein CATSNRGESSYNEQFF.

Here the CDR3 DNA reads TGTGCCAGCAGTGTGGGAACAGGGGTTGGTGAGCAGTTCTTC. It codes for CASSVGTGVGEQFF. The chain has TRBV6-4 and TRBJ2-1; 7 positions match TRBD1. CDR1 and CDR2 from the germline V gene are MRHNA and SNTAGT. The CDR3 sequence is 14 residues long. The junction had 9 bases not matched to a gene; V was cut back by 4 bases and J by 9 bases.

In this sample, this clone turned up a few times. The chain uses TRBV28 and TRBJ1-2, with a possible D match to TRBD1 (5 bases). The CDR3 consists of 12 residues. V was clipped by 3 bases and J by 6 bases, with 8 bases between them. Germline V gene data show CDR1 as MDHEN and CDR2 as SYDVKM. CDR3 protein: CASSFGTHGYTF. Here the CDR3 DNA reads TGTGCCAGCAGTTTTGGGACGCATGGCTACACCTTC.

The chain has TRBV5-1 and TRBJ2-7, with 7 bases fitting TRBD2. The CDR3 is 15 amino acids. Germline assignment: CDR1 SGHRS and CDR2 YFSETQ. The V and J ends lost 0 bases and 2 bases, in that order; junction bases with no gene match: 5. CDR3 nucleotide sequence: TGCGCCAGCAGCTTGGGGCAGGGAGGGGCCTACGAGCAGTACTTC. This sequence encodes CASSLGQGGAYEQYF.

As for this clone: A read error may produce the germline difference seen at one junction end. The chain has TRBV28 and TRBJ1-1; 9 bases are shared with TRBD1. The length of the CDR3 is 14 residues. Germline loops: CDR1 MDHEN, CDR2 SYDVKM. The chain's CDR3 is CASSPGQGNTEVFF. The CDR3 DNA sequence: TGTGCCAGCAGTCCGGGACAGGGTAACACTGAAGTTTTCTTT.

V gene TRBV7-3 combines with J gene TRBJ2-5; D unresolved. In germline, CDR1 is SGHTA, CDR2 FQGTGA. The V and J ends lost 5 bases and 5 bases respectively, with 18 bases between them. The CDR3 consists of 15 residues. As DNA, the CDR3 is TGTGCCAGCAGCCCCCGACCCTCTCAGGTCGAGACCCAGTACTTC. Its translation: CASSPRPSQVETQYF.

CDR3 nucleotide sequence: TGTGCCAGCAGTTTACCTAGCCTAGGGACCCAGTACTTC. Residues: CASSLPSLGTQYF. The chain couples TRBV28 to TRBJ2-5, with D possibly being TRBD2 (5 bases). The CDR3 is 13 amino acids. Germline assignment: CDR1 MDHEN and CDR2 SYDVKM. V was pared by 2 bases and J by 7 bases, with 11 bases between.